One and the same sample provided the 20 T cell receptor beta chains below, sequenced in a study of T cell responses to AZD1222 COVID-19 vaccine. The method was immunoSEQ multiplex PCR; TCRdb's version includes in-frame clones alone and lacks a portion of them. The data contain approximately 120,000 clones, about 90% of them singletons. The source material was peripheral blood, sampled on day 0 of MenACWY control vaccination. These receptors all stem from an adult in good health.

This sequence joins TRBV10-3 and TRBJ1-5, with D perhaps matching TRBD1 (6 bases). The CDR3 is 15 residues long. Germline CDR1 is ENHRY and CDR2 is SYGVKD. V was clipped by 6 bases and J by 0 bases, with 12 bases between them. The chain's CDR3 is CAIRSDSYSNQPQHF. CDR3 nucleotide sequence: TGTGCCATCAGGTCGGACAGTTATAGCAATCAGCCCCAGCATTTT.

This clone appeared a single time. The CDR3 here is CATVLTDTQYF. The CDR3 bases are TGTGCCACCGTGTTAACAGATACGCAGTATTTT. The chain employs TRBV19 and TRBJ2-3; D remains unclear. Per the germline V gene, CDR1 is LNHDA and CDR2 is SQIVND (reference sequence). There are 11 residues in the CDR3. Trimming took 10 bases from V and 3 from J, leaving 8 bases between them.

CDR3 bases: TGTGCCAGCAGCCTGGGACGGAATTATGGCTACACCTTC. As protein: CASSLGRNYGYTF. The chain combines TRBV9 with TRBJ1-2; weak D call: TRBD1 (5 bases). The CDR3 loop spans 13 amino acids. CDR1 and CDR2 from the germline V gene are SGDLS and YYNGEE. Trimming took 4 bases from V and 5 from J, leaving 12 bases between them.

The rearrangement links TRBV11-3 to TRBJ2-7; no firm D call. Trimming took off 0 bases at V and 2 bases at J, with 17 bases between the two ends. The CDR3 extends over 17 amino acids. Per the germline V gene, CDR1 is SGHNT and CDR2 is YENEEA. CDR3 nucleotides: TGTGCCAGCAGCTTAGATCAGAGGCGCCGATCTACCTACGAGCAGTACGTC. It codes for CASSLDQRRRSTYEQYV.

The rearrangement uses TRBV3-1 (or the pseudogene TRBV3-2) and TRBJ2-7; 7 bases align to TRBD1. Germline V gene sequence: CDR1 LGHDT, CDR2 YNNKEL (reference sequence). V was pared by 1 base and J by 3 bases, with 6 bases of the junction left unmatched. The CDR3 is 15 residues long. The CDR3 here is CASSQGQGSLYEQYF. The CDR3 nucleotides are TGTGCCAGCAGCCAAGGACAGGGATCCCTCTACGAGCAGTACTTC.

The CDR3 loop is CASRPLAGGLDTQYF. The CDR3 DNA is TGTGCCAGCAGACCCCTAGCGGGGGGCCTGGATACGCAGTATTTT. V and J are TRBV6-5 and TRBJ2-3, with 11 bases identical to TRBD2. The trim removed 6 bases at V and 6 bases at J, leaving 8 bases unmatched. The CDR3 spans 15 residues. Per the germline V gene, CDR1 is MNHEY and CDR2 is SVGAGI.

The J gene is TRBJ1-4, the V gene TRBV7-9; 7 nucleotides line up with TRBD1. The CDR3 consists of 14 residues. With V trimmed by 2 bases and J by 5 bases, 2 bases remained unmatched. Per germline, CDR1 SEHNR and CDR2 FQNEAQ (reference sequence). CDR3 sequence: CASSLTTGNEKLFF. The CDR3 nucleotides are TGTGCCAGCAGCTTAACGACAGGGAATGAAAAACTGTTTTTT.

The chain's CDR3 is CASSQEGNGGANEQFF. The CDR3 bases are TGTGCCAGCAGCCAAGAAGGGAACGGGGGGGCCAATGAGCAGTTCTTC. The chain links TRBV4-2 to TRBJ2-1; the match to TRBD2 covers 8 bases. Germline V gene lookup returns CDR1 LGHNA and CDR2 YNFKEQ. V trimming: 0 bases; J trimming: 6 bases; junction bases outside the gene matches: 7. The CDR3 contains 16 residues.

The table lists this clone with a count of one. The CDR3 DNA reads TGTGCCAGCAGCGGGGGACAGGGTCCCTACGAGCAGTACTTC. This codes for CASSGGQGPYEQYF. The chain joins TRBV5-5 to TRBJ2-7, with 9 bases identical to TRBD1. V was clipped by 4 bases and J by 2 bases; unmatched bases: 4. This CDR3 has 14 amino acids. CDR1 is SGHKS, CDR2 YYEKEE, per germline (reference sequence).

In DNA, the CDR3 is TGTGCCAGCAGCTCCGCAAACCCGGACAGGGGAGGCGGCTACACCTTC. As protein: CASSSANPDRGGGYTF. The chain joins TRBV7-9 to TRBJ1-2, with 9 bases matching TRBD1. Germline CDR1 and CDR2: SEHNR and FQNEAQ (reference sequence). J gave up 8 bases and V 4 bases, and 14 bases lay outside the gene matches. CDR3 length: 16 residues.

The V call is TRBV7-9, the J call TRBJ2-1; either TRBD1 or TRBD2 may fit D (5 bases each). Germline assignment: CDR1 SEHNR and CDR2 FQNEAQ (reference sequence). The CDR3 totals 14 residues. Trimming took 5 bases from V and 7 from J, leaving 15 bases between them. The DNA for the CDR3 is TGTGCCAGCAGCCCCGCGTTGGGGGTGAATGAGCAGTTCTTC. This sequence encodes CASSPALGVNEQFF.

The V gene is TRBV4-3, the J gene TRBJ2-7; 10 nucleotides line up with TRBD1. The CDR3 consists of 14 residues. J was trimmed by 5 bases and V by 4 bases; bases with no gene match: 5. The germline V gene encodes CDR1 LGHNA and CDR2 YSLEER. CDR3 DNA sequence: TGCGCCAGCAGCCCGGGGACAGGGGAAAACGAGCAGTACGTC. Translating gives CASSPGTGENEQYV.

CDR3 bases: TGTGCCAGCAGCCCGAACACCAAACCCTATGGCTACACCTTC. It codes for CASSPNTKPYGYTF. This chain joins TRBV11-2 and TRBJ1-2; D unresolved. CDR3 length: 14 amino acids. Trimming removed 5 bases from V and 4 bases from J, with 14 bases in between. Germline V gives CDR1 SGHAT, CDR2 FQNNGV.

The table lists this clone with a count of one. In DNA form, the CDR3 reads TGTGCCAGCAGCTTAGCCATGACAGGGGGCACCTACGAGCAGTACTTC. This encodes CASSLAMTGGTYEQYF. The chain combines TRBV7-8 with TRBJ2-7; the match to TRBD1 covers 10 bases. The CDR3 runs 16 residues. J lost 2 bases, V lost 0 bases, and 4 bases had no gene match. From germline, CDR1 is SGHVS and CDR2 FQNEAQ.

This clone has just one count. The rearrangement uses TRBV6-5 and TRBJ2-3; TRBD1 matches at 7 bases. The CDR3 extends over 15 amino acids. The junction had 3 bases not matched to a gene; V was cut back by 0 bases and J by 3 bases. Germline CDR1 and CDR2: MNHEY and SVGAGI. The CDR3 DNA sequence: TGTGCCAGCAGTTACTCGCAGGGACAGACAGATACGCAGTATTTT. It encodes CASSYSQGQTDTQYF.

J is TRBJ2-1 and V is TRBV15; TRBD1 matches 8 bases. The ends lost 8 bases at V and 2 bases at J; junction bases unmatched: 5. Per the germline V gene, CDR1 is LNHNV and CDR2 is YYDKDF (reference sequence). The CDR3 runs 14 residues. CDR3 DNA sequence: TGTGCCACCGGCCGGGACAGGACCTACAATGAGCAGTTCTTC. Its protein is CATGRDRTYNEQFF.

This clone was found a few times. The chain is built from TRBV7-7 and TRBJ2-5, with a weak D call TRBD2 (6 bases). Trimming took off 1 base at V and 4 bases at J, with 13 bases between the two ends. This CDR3 contains 15 residues. CDR1 is SSHAT, CDR2 FNYEAQ, per germline (reference sequence). CDR3: CASSLGAGLRETQYF. The CDR3 DNA sequence: TGTGCCAGCAGCTTAGGGGCGGGGTTGCGAGAGACCCAGTACTTC.

The genes are TRBV28 and TRBJ1-2; possible D gene TRBD1, 6 bases. Germline assignment: CDR1 MDHEN and CDR2 SYDVKM. With 7 bases removed from V and 5 bases from J, the gap between germline ends came to 14 bases. CDR3 length equals 13 residues. The CDR3 spells CASTKTGGYGYTF. CDR3 DNA: TGTGCCAGCACTAAGACAGGAGGGTATGGCTACACCTTC.

J is TRBJ2-5 and V is TRBV4-1; tentative D call: TRBD2 (6 bases). This CDR3 is 14 amino acids long. Germline CDR1 is MGHRA and CDR2 is YSYEKL. Trimming shortened V by 1 base and J by 4 bases, and 10 bases separated the two germline ends. The CDR3 DNA follows: TGCGCCAGCAGCCAAGTGGGAGGTTCAGAGACCCAGTACTTC. This encodes CASSQVGGSETQYF.

The J gene is TRBJ1-5, the V gene TRBV18, with TRBD1 identical over 7 bases. Unmatched junction bases numbered 6, after V lost 4 bases and J lost 6 bases. CDR1 is KGHSH, CDR2 LQKENI, per germline. This CDR3 has 14 amino acids. CDR3 sequence: CASSRGTAPQPQHF. Here the CDR3 DNA reads TGTGCCAGCTCACGGGGGACAGCCCCTCAGCCCCAGCATTTT.